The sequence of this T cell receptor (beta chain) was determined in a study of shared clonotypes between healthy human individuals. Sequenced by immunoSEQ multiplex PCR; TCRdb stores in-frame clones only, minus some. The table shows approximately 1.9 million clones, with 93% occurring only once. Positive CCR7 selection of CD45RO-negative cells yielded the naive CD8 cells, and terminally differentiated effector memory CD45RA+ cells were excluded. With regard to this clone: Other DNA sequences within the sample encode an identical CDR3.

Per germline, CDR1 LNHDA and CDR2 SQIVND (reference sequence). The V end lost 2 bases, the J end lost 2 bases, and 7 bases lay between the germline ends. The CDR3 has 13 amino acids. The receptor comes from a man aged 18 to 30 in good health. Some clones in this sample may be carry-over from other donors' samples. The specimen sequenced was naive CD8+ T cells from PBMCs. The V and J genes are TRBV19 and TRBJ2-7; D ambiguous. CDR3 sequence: CASSIFPTYEQYF. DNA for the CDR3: TGTGCCAGTAGTATATTTCCGACCTACGAGCAGTACTTC.